This T cell receptor beta chain was documented in a study of T cells in localized non-small cell lung cancer. Study conclusions and caveats: A single tumor region was sequenced, leaving heterogeneity possible. Uninvolved adjacent lung had more T cell clonality than any other tissue, topping tumor.

Sequenced by immunoSEQ multiplex PCR; TCRdb stores in-frame clones only, minus some. The sample lists fewer than 30,000 clones, 70% to 90% seen once, with over 0.95% in the top ten. V gave up 8 bases and J gave up 5 bases, with 15 bases separating them. Per the germline V gene, CDR1 is SGHAT and CDR2 is FQDESV (reference sequence). This CDR3 is built from 13 residues. Worth noting for this clone: Its antigen remains unknown.

The chain couples TRBV11-1 to TRBJ1-2; the D is unclear. This specimen consisted of peripheral blood, obtained before any cancer treatment. The clonotype was recovered from a woman aged 40-69 years with stage I lung adenocarcinoma. The CDR3 nucleotides are TGTGCCAGCCAGGAGATAGCGGATTATGGCTACACCTTC. It yields the protein CASQEIADYGYTF. The full variable domain, its missing parts supplied by reference TRBV11-1 and TRBJ1-2, is EAEVAQSPRYKITEKSQAVAFWCDPISGHATLYWYRQILGQGPELLVQFQDESVVDDSQLPKDRFSAERLKGVDSTLKIQPAELGDSAMYLCASQEIADYGYTFGSGTRLTVV.